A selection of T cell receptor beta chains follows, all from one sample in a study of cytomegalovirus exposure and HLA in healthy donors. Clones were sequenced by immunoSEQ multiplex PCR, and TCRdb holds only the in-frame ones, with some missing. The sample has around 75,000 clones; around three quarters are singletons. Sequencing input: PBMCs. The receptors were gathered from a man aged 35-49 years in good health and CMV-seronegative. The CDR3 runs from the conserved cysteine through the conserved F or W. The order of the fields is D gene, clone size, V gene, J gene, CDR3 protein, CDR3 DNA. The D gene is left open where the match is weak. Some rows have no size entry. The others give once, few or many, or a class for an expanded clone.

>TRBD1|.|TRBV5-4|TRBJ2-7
CASSRRTGGFPYEQYF
TGTGCCAGCAGCAGGAGGACAGGGGGCTTTCCCTACGAGCAGTACTTC
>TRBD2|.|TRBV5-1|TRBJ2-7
CASSLARRGLASNEQYF
TGCGCCAGCAGCTTGGCTAGAAGGGGACTAGCAAGCAACGAGCAGTACTTC
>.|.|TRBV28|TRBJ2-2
CASSGGPRGLFF
TGTGCCAGCAGTGGCGGCCCAAGGGGGCTGTTTTTT
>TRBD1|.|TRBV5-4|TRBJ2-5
CASSGGQVETQYF
TGTGCCAGCAGCGGGGGACAGGTGGAGACCCAGTACTTC
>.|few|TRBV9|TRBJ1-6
CPSSLTGTKNSPLHF
TGTCCCAGCAGCTTAACCGGGACAAAGAATTCACCCCTCCACTTT
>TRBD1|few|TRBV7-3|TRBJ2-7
CASSSGQGGYEQYF
TGTGCCAGCAGCTCAGGACAGGGGGGGTACGAGCAGTACTTC
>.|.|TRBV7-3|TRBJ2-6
CASSLRTGGRSFSGANVLTF
TGTGCCAGCAGCTTAAGGACTGGGGGCAGGTCCTTCTCTGGGGCCAACGTCCTGACTTTC
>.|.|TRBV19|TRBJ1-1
CASSLQRKDTEAFF
TGTGCCAGTAGCTTACAGAGAAAGGACACTGAAGCTTTCTTT
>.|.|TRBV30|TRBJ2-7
CAWSVAETGTDEQYF
TGTGCCTGGAGTGTAGCTGAGACAGGCACCGACGAGCAGTACTTC
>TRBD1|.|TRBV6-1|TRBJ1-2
CASSEQGARGFNYGYTF
TGTGCCAGCAGTGAACAGGGGGCCAGGGGATTTAACTATGGCTACACCTTC
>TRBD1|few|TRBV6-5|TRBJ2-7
CASRSTGSFSYEQYF
TGTGCCAGCAGGTCGACAGGGTCGTTCTCCTACGAGCAGTACTTC
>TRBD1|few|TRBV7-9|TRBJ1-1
CASSLTGGAEAFF
TGTGCCAGCAGCCTGACAGGGGGCGCGGAAGCTTTCTTT
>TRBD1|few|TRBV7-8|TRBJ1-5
CASSSLQGADQPQHF
TGTGCCAGCAGCAGCCTACAGGGGGCCGATCAGCCCCAGCATTTT
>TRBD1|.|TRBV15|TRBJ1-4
CATSRLRTGENEKLFF
TGTGCCACCAGCAGACTACGGACAGGAGAGAATGAAAAACTGTTTTTT
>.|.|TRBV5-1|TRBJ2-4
CASSLRGGGFRGNIQYF
TGCGCCAGCAGCTTGCGTGGGGGAGGTTTTAGGGGAAACATTCAGTACTTC
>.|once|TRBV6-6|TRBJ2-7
CASSYFQGSYEQYF
TGTGCCAGCAGTTACTTCCAGGGTTCCTACGAGCAGTACTTC
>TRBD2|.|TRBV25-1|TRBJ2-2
CASSEYPPLAGGSGELFF
TGTGCCAGCAGTGAATATCCCCCCCTAGCGGGGGGTTCCGGGGAGCTGTTTTTT
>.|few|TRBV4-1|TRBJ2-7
CASSQDPQGIYEQYF
TGCGCCAGCAGCCAAGATCCCCAGGGCATCTACGAGCAGTACTTC
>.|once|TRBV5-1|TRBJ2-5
CASSLAGTSQETQYF
TGCGCCAGCAGCTTGGCCGGGACAAGCCAAGAGACCCAGTACTTC
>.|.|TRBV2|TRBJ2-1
CASTEQVRYNEQFF
TGTGCCAGCACCGAGCAGGTTCGCTACAATGAGCAGTTCTTC
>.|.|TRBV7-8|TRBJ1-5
CASSRGSSDSYSNQPQHF
TGTGCCAGCAGCCGGGGGTCATCCGACTCTTATAGCAATCAGCCCCAGCATTTT
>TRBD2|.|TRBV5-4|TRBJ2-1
CASSSGTSGVYNEQFF
TGTGCCAGCAGCTCGGGGACTAGCGGGGTGTACAATGAGCAGTTCTTC
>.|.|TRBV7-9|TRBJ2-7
CASSRTAYEQYF
TGTGCCAGCAGCAGGACAGCCTACGAGCAGTACTTC
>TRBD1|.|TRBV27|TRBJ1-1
CASSPQQGARTEAFF
TGTGCCAGCAGTCCCCAACAGGGGGCGCGCACTGAAGCTTTCTTT
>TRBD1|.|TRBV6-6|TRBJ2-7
CASRDRDRDSYEQYF
TGTGCCAGCAGGGACCGGGACAGGGACTCCTACGAGCAGTACTTC
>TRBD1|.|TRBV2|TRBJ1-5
CASSPGQGEQPQHF
TGTGCCAGCAGTCCAGGACAGGGGGAACAGCCCCAGCATTTT
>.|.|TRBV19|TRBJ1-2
CAAGETQTSTINYGYTF
TGTGCTGCAGGGGAGACACAGACCTCAACGATTAACTATGGCTACACCTTC
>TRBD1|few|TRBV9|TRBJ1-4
CASSVWDRTNEKLFF
TGTGCCAGCAGCGTCTGGGACAGGACTAATGAAAAACTGTTTTTT
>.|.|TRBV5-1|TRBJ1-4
CASSLNAATNEKLFF
TGCGCCAGCAGCTTGAATGCGGCAACTAATGAAAAACTGTTTTTT
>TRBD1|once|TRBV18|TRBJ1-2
CASSPGGQVNYGYTF
TGTGCCAGCTCACCAGGGGGACAGGTTAACTATGGCTACACCTTC
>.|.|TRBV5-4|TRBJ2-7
CASSLGGETYEQYF
TGTGCCAGCAGCTTAGGCGGGGAGACCTACGAGCAGTACTTC
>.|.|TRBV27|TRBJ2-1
CASSLTGNEQFF
TGTGCCAGCAGTTTAACGGGTAATGAGCAGTTCTTC
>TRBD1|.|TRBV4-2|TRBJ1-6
CASSQDLGQNNSPLHF
TGTGCCAGCAGCCAAGATCTGGGACAGAATAATTCACCCCTCCACTTT
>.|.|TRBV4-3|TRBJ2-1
CASSQVRGYNEQFF
TGCGCCAGCAGCCAAGTAAGAGGTTACAATGAGCAGTTCTTC
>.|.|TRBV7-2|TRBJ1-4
CASSLEEGRWEKLFF
TGTGCCAGCAGCTTAGAGGAAGGGAGGTGGGAAAAACTGTTTTTT
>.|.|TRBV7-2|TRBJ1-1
CASSLAVQETEAFF
TGTGCCAGCAGCTTAGCGGTACAGGAGACTGAAGCTTTCTTT
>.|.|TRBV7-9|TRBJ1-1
CASSYWRVKDTEAFF
TGTGCCAGCAGCTATTGGAGGGTTAAGGACACTGAAGCTTTCTTT
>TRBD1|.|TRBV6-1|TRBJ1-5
CASSLQGSHQPQHF
TGTGCCAGCAGTTTACAGGGGAGCCATCAGCCCCAGCATTTT
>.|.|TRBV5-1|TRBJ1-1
CASSLVFQGEAFF
TGCGCCAGCAGCTTGGTGTTTCAGGGTGAAGCTTTCTTT
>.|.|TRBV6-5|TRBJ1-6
CASRTTVGSSPLHF
TGTGCCAGCAGAACGACAGTTGGTAGCTCACCCCTCCACTTT
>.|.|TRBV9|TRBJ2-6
CASSPGLAGANVLTF
TGTGCCAGCAGCCCCGGACTGGCTGGGGCCAACGTCCTGACTTTC
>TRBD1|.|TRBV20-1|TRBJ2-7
CSVSQGNEQYF
TGCAGTGTTTCACAGGGGAACGAGCAGTACTTC
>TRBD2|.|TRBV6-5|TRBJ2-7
CASSYSIAGGYEQYF
TGTGCCAGCAGTTACAGCATAGCGGGGGGTTACGAGCAGTACTTC
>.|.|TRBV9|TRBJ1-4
CASSVAGDANEKLFF
TGTGCCAGCAGCGTAGCGGGGGACGCTAATGAAAAACTGTTTTTT
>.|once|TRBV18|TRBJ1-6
CASSPQPRTQHNSPLHF
TGTGCCAGCTCACCACAACCAAGGACACAGCATAATTCACCCCTCCACTTT
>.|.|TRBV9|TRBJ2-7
CASSVTDTAYEQYF
TGTGCCAGCAGCGTTACAGACACCGCCTACGAGCAGTACTTC
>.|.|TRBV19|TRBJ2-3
CATHRPGSTDTQYF
TGTGCCACTCACAGACCAGGGAGCACAGATACGCAGTATTTT
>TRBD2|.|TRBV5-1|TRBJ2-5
CASSFTTSGETQYF
TGCGCCAGCAGCTTTACGACTAGCGGAGAGACCCAGTACTTC
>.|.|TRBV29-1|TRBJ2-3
CSVVDGTDTQYF
TGCAGCGTTGTCGACGGGACAGATACGCAGTATTTT
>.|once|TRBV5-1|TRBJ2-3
CASSSTGTSTDTQYF
TGCGCCAGCAGCTCAACAGGTACTAGCACAGATACGCAGTATTTT